Sequencing of this TCR beta chain was carried out in a study of blood T cell repertoires in COVID-19. With 4 bases clipped from V and 0 bases from J, the junction kept 10 bases outside the gene matches. Germline CDR1 and CDR2: SGHRS and YFSETQ. The CDR3 is made up of 17 amino acids. Original data processing: Nucleated cell number was recorded as an estimate derived from reference gene primer amplification. Clones were sequenced by immunoSEQ multiplex PCR, and TCRdb holds only the in-frame ones, with some missing. That table furnishes V, J and clone size, whereas the DNA furnished D and trimming. The data contain fewer than 250,000 clones, 85% of them singletons.

The source is a man aged 35-49 years with acute or convalescent COVID-19. The chain recombines TRBV5-1 with TRBJ1-1, with 9 bases that match TRBD1. The specimen sequenced was peripheral blood. In DNA, the CDR3 is TGCGCCAGCAGCCAGACCGGGACAGGGACTATGAACACTGAAGCTTTCTTT. It translates to CASSQTGTGTMNTEAFF. Complete variable domain (other parts from reference TRBV5-1 and TRBJ1-1): KAGVTQTPRYLIKTRGQQVTLSCSPISGHRSVSWYQQTPGQGLQFLFEYFSETQRNKGNFPGRFSGRQFSNSRSEMNVSTLELGDSALYLCASSQTGTGTMNTEAFFGQGTRLTVV.